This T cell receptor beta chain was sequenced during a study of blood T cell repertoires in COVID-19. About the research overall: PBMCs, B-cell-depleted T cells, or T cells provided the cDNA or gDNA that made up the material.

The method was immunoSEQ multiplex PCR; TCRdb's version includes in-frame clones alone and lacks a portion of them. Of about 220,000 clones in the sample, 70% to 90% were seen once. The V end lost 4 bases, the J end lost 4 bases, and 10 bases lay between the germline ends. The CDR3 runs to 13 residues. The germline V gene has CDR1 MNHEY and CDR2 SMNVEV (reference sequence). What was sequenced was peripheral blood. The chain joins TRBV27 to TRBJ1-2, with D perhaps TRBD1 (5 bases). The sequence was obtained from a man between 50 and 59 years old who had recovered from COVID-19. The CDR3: CASSYTGLYGYTF. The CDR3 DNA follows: TGTGCCAGCAGTTATACAGGTCTCTATGGCTACACCTTC.